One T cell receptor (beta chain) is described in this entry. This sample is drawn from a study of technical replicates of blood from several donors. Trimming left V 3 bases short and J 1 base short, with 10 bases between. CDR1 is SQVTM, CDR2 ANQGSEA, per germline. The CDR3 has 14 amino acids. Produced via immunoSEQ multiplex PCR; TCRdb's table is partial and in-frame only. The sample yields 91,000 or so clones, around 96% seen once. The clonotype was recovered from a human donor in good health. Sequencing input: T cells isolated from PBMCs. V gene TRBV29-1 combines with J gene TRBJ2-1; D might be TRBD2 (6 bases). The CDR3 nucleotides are TGCAGCGTTGACTTGGAGGGTTCCTACAATGAGCAGTTCTTC. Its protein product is CSVDLEGSYNEQFF.